This record concerns one T cell receptor (beta chain) sequence. This clone is a singleton in its sample. Its antigen remains unidentified. The sample holds no much larger clone one base away, and base qualities are not on file. The immunoSEQ Assay, a bias-controlled multiplex PCR, was used to amplify TCRbeta CDR3 regions from genomic DNA. The study's own analysis went as follows. The number of nucleated cells in each sample was estimated from the amplification of reference gene primers within the assay. Sequence reads were collapsed and filtered to measure the absolute abundance of every unique TCRbeta CDR3 rearrangement. For each sample, productive Simpson clonality was calculated by taking the square root of Simpson's diversity index across productive rearrangements. As stored in TCRdb, this immuneACCESS dataset retains in-frame rearrangements with V and J assigned. A fraction of the clones does not appear; measured against another copy, unresolved V genes explain less than half of the discrepancy, and the remainder lacks a known reason. That table is the source of V, J and clone size, and D and trimming were worked out from the DNA. The sample yields fewer than 300,000 clones; about 87% were counted once. The ten most abundant clones make up 0.95% to 1.5% of the sample.

Participants in the prospective study were enrolled through a virtual design, were aged about 18 to 90 years, and lived in 24 United States geographic areas. To assign participants to cohorts, the prospective study relied on clinical history that participants themselves reported in a screening survey and a study questionnaire. In the prospective study, whole blood, serum and a nasopharyngeal or oropharyngeal swab were collected from each participant by mobile phlebotomists. Participants in the prospective study had the option to provide additional blood draws and questionnaires over an approximately 2-month period. Before DNA extraction, prospective study blood samples were shipped either frozen or at room temperature. Counted from cysteine to phenylalanine, this CDR3 has 16 amino acids. Only the CDR3 DNA is retained, 48 bases long and in frame from the first base. The germline V gene sets CDR1 to SGHRS and CDR2 to YFSETQ. Germline trimming amounts to 8 bases on V and 5 bases on J, with 17 as the count of junction bases outside the gene matches.

This entry belongs to a study of blood T cell repertoires in COVID-19 (dated by TCRdb to 2019 to 2021). For the study in its entirety: Samples covering the acute and convalescent phases of COVID-19 were provided by collaborators in the United States, Italy and Spain. The material from the prospective study consisted of cDNA or gDNA derived from T cells, B-cell-depleted T cells, or PBMCs. The dataset comprised deeply sampled blood TCRbeta repertoires from subjects exposed to, actively infected with, or recovered from COVID-19. The repertoires were released in a freely available public database meant as a resource for research on the immune response to SARS-CoV-2. The samples were drawn from two sources: the first 160 participants of the ongoing ImmuneRACE study, and 1,200 or so subjects contributed by 6 global collaborators. The sample metadata nearly always contained a de-identified subject ID, COVID-19 status, age in years and sex. Where available, HLA class I and class II types were obtained from metadata supplied by the sample provider rather than from assay-based typing. Study-wide conclusions, independent of this receptor: The quantity of clinical and demographic metadata differed by source and by participant and was supplied without curation.

The rearranged segments are TRBV5-1 and TRBJ2-5; 8 of the junction bases match TRBD2. Material: PBMCs or T cells enriched from blood (not recorded which). This receptor was taken from a woman aged 40 to 50 with acute COVID-19. The nucleotide sequence is TGCGCCAGTGCTGAGATTACTAGCGGTCATGGGGAGACCCAGTACTTC. This yields the protein CASAEITSGHGETQYF.